The 15 T cell receptor beta chains listed next were all sequenced from one sample in a study of Ad26.COV2.S vaccination and SARS-CoV-2 variants. The data were produced by immunoSEQ multiplex PCR, yet TCRdb's version contains in-frame clones alone and is incomplete. Of roughly 400,000 clones detected, 89% appear once; the ten largest clones hold 1.9%. The treatment here: 15 to 20 received Ad26.COV2.S at low or high dose, single or two shots; about 5 received placebo; per-sample allocation not given. Samples were taken on day 63 after the first vaccine or placebo injection. Sequencing used peripheral blood, obtained in a trial of Ad26.COV2.S vaccine versus placebo. These receptors all come from a person between 18 and 65 years old who received the Ad26.COV2.S COVID-19 vaccine or a placebo.

This chain links TRBV5-1 with TRBJ1-6; no clear D gene. CDR3 length equals 16 residues. V gave up 0 bases and J gave up 0 bases, with 7 bases separating them. Germline V gene lookup returns CDR1 SGHRS and CDR2 YFSETQ. For the CDR3, the DNA is TGCGCCAGCAGCTTGGGACGGAGCTCCTATAATTCACCCCTCCACTTT. Amino acid sequence: CASSLGRSSYNSPLHF. Variable domain in full (rest from reference TRBV5-1 and TRBJ1-6): KAGVTQTPRYLIKTRGQQVTLSCSPISGHRSVSWYQQTPGQGLQFLFEYFSETQRNKGNFPGRFSGRQFSNSRSEMNVSTLELGDSALYLCASSLGRSSYNSPLHFGNGTRLTVT.

V usage is TRBV3-1 (or the pseudogene TRBV3-2) and J usage is TRBJ1-5; TRBD1 might be the D (5 bases). The CDR3 is 15 residues long. V shed 1 base and J shed 0 bases, with 7 bases lying between them. Germline CDR1 LGHDT, CDR2 YNNKEL (reference sequence). The CDR3 is CASSQGGVSNQPQHF. The CDR3, as DNA: TGTGCCAGCAGCCAAGGGGGGGTTAGCAATCAGCCCCAGCATTTT.

The V and J genes are TRBV19 and TRBJ2-7, with TRBD1 matching 8 bases. CDR1 and CDR2 from the germline V gene are LNHDA and SQIVND (reference sequence). The CDR3 is made up of 14 amino acids. V was clipped by 4 bases and J by 2 bases; unmatched bases: 4. The CDR3 is CASSSRDRTYEQYF. DNA for the CDR3: TGTGCCAGTAGTAGCCGGGACAGGACCTACGAGCAGTACTTC.

V gene TRBV10-3 combines with J gene TRBJ2-3; 8 bases map to TRBD1. The CDR3 has 13 residues. The trim removed 6 bases at V and 5 bases at J, leaving 4 bases unmatched. Germline V gene data show CDR1 as ENHRY and CDR2 as SYGVKD. The CDR3 spells CAIRGQGGDTQYF. CDR3 nucleotides: TGTGCCATCAGAGGACAGGGAGGAGATACGCAGTATTTT.

The chain joins TRBV11-2 to TRBJ1-3, with D hard to call. This CDR3 region has 15 residues. The germline V and J ends were trimmed by 3 bases and 0 bases, with 9 bases remaining between them. Germline-derived CDR1 and CDR2 are SGHAT and FQNNGV. The CDR3 is CASSFLDFSGNTIYF. CDR3 sequence (DNA): TGTGCCAGCAGCTTTCTCGACTTCTCTGGAAACACCATATATTTT.

This clone showed up just once. The genes are TRBV3-1 (or the pseudogene TRBV3-2) and TRBJ1-1; the D gene is possibly TRBD1 (6 bases). V shed 3 bases and J shed 6 bases, with 14 bases lying between them. The CDR3 consists of 14 residues. Germline assignment: CDR1 LGHDT and CDR2 YNNKEL (reference sequence). CDR3 DNA: TGTGCCAGCAGCCAGCCTACAGGGAGCCCTGAAGCTTTCTTT. Protein product: CASSQPTGSPEAFF.

V is TRBV11-3 and J is TRBJ2-7, with D maybe TRBD1 (6 bases). Germline CDR1 and CDR2: SGHNT and YENEEA. This CDR3 comprises 15 residues. Trimming took 1 base from V and 2 from J, leaving 12 bases between them. The CDR3 nucleotides read TGTGCCAGCAGCTTAGCCGGGACATTTACCTACGAGCAGTACTTC. It is translated as CASSLAGTFTYEQYF.

The V gene is TRBV19, the J gene TRBJ2-7, with D unclear. The ends were cut back, 5 bases at V and 0 bases at J, with 11 bases in the middle. CDR1 LNHDA and CDR2 SQIVND come from the germline V gene (reference sequence). The CDR3 is made up of 14 amino acids. CDR3 in DNA: TGTGCCAGTAGTTCGGGTTTGGTCTCCTACGAGCAGTACTTC. Its translation is CASSSGLVSYEQYF.

The chain is built from TRBV4-1 and TRBJ2-1, with 12 bases aligning to TRBD1. With V trimmed by 3 bases and J by 4 bases, 4 bases remained unmatched. The germline V gene has CDR1 MGHRA and CDR2 YSYEKL. The CDR3 runs 16 residues. The CDR3 DNA is TGCGCCAGCAGCCAGGGGACAGGGGGCCTTTACAATGAGCAGTTCTTC. Protein product: CASSQGTGGLYNEQFF.

This chain joins TRBV28 and TRBJ1-5; D is unresolved. Germline CDR1 MDHEN, CDR2 SYDVKM. V gave up 2 bases and J gave up 3 bases, with 17 bases separating them. This CDR3 comprises 17 residues. The CDR3 nucleotides are TGTGCCAGCAGTTTAACGCAGCCGTTCCACCCCAATCAGCCCCAGCATTTT. It specifies CASSLTQPFHPNQPQHF.

The chain recombines TRBV23-1 with TRBJ1-3; TRBD1 is a possible D gene (5 bases). TRBV23-1 is assigned to the ORF class and has an uncertain function. The CDR3 is 16 residues long. Trimming took off 4 bases at V and 0 bases at J, with 13 bases between the two ends. The CDR3 is CASSRGRALSGNTIYF. Here the CDR3 DNA reads TGCGCCAGCAGTCGGGGCAGGGCCCTCTCTGGAAACACCATATATTTT.

The chain recombines TRBV28 with TRBJ2-2; 7 nucleotides align to TRBD1. V lost 5 bases, J lost 2 bases, and 5 bases stayed unmatched. The CDR3 length is 15 residues. Germline loops: CDR1 MDHEN, CDR2 SYDVKM. The CDR3 nucleotides read TGTGCCAGCAGTCCGAGACAGGGCAACACCGGGGAGCTGTTTTTT. Its translation: CASSPRQGNTGELFF.

This chain connects TRBV11-3 to TRBJ2-1; 13 nucleotides match TRBD2. CDR3 size: 17 residues. Germline CDR1 SGHNT, CDR2 YENEEA. V trimming: 9 bases; J trimming: 5 bases; junction bases outside the gene matches: 13. CDR3: CARSGTSGMHIHNEQFF. In DNA, the CDR3 is TGTGCCAGATCCGGGACTAGCGGGATGCATATCCACAATGAGCAGTTCTTC.

The V gene is TRBV18, the J gene TRBJ1-3; a weak D match, TRBD1 (5 bases). Trimming removed 3 bases from V and 0 bases from J, with 12 bases in between. The CDR3 has 16 residues. Germline V gene sequence: CDR1 KGHSH, CDR2 LQKENI. The CDR3 sequence is CASSPSTVDSGNTIYF. Written as DNA, the CDR3 is TGTGCCAGCTCACCCTCGACAGTAGACTCTGGAAACACCATATATTTT.

V and J are TRBV24-1 and TRBJ2-5, with a tentative D call TRBD2 (6 bases). This CDR3 contains 16 residues. Germline V gene data show CDR1 as KGHDR and CDR2 as SFDVKD. V was cut by 0 bases and J by 2 bases, with 12 bases left in between. The CDR3 DNA follows: TGTGCCACCAGTGATTTGGGGCGGGGCGAACAAGAGACCCAGTACTTC. Protein: CATSDLGRGEQETQYF.